This T cell receptor (beta chain) is from a study of beta chain features in type 1 diabetes. CDR1 SEHNR and CDR2 FQNEAQ come from the germline V gene (reference sequence). The CDR3 runs 12 residues. The V end lost 5 bases, the J end lost 5 bases, and 10 bases lay between the germline ends. Comments on this clone: The antigen remains undetermined.

All of the isolated RNA was reverse transcribed, so expressed TCRB transcripts were sequenced. An average of about 3.4 million reads was obtained for naive, central memory and regulatory T cell samples. Assay used: immunoSEQ multiplex PCR; TCRdb lists only in-frame clones, some missing. Altogether approximately 260,000 clones are present, around 22% being singletons, with the ten largest covering about 0.012%. The study's findings and limits: The analysis here could not establish whether HLA type shapes TCRB rearrangement. Patients with type 1 diabetes carried fewer insertions and had more deletions at their VDJ junctions. Naive, central memory and regulatory TCRB repertoires appeared more similar among patients than healthy donors. Among patients with Type 1 diabetes, TCRB CDR3s were moderately but significantly shorter in every one of the four CD4+ subsets.

This receptor was taken from a woman in her twenties or thirties with type 1 diabetes. V is TRBV7-9 and J is TRBJ2-7; D may be TRBD2 (6 bases). Material: naive CD4+ T cells from blood. The CDR3 sequence: CASSPTGDEQYF. The CDR3 DNA is TGTGCCAGCAGCCCGACGGGGGACGAGCAGTACTTC.